The source of this T cell receptor beta chain is a study of T-cell memory formation after mild COVID-19. TCRdb re-derived calls from the 5' RACE reads in MiXCR, one entry per CDR3 protein. This sample yields approximately 250,000 distinct CDR3 sequences, of which roughly a sixth are seen a single time; more than 20% belongs to the top ten. Sequencing was performed on PBMCs or a T cell subset sorted from them (not recorded which). This TCR came from a man aged 18 to 29 who had mild COVID-19 (a few samples of this study predate the infection). Cell type and time point are not known.

CDR3: CASSPTTGGDYGYTF. The CDR3 region has the DNA TGTGCCAGCTCACCTACAACAGGGGGAGACTATGGCTACACCTTC. This chain joins TRBV18 and TRBJ1-2; TRBD1 matches at 8 bases. There are 15 residues in the CDR3. Per germline, CDR1 KGHSH and CDR2 LQKENI. Trimming at V came to 3 bases and at J to 3 bases, leaving 6 bases not matched to a gene.